This note documents a single T cell receptor (beta chain) sequence. This specimen comes from a study of blood T cells in healthy people across ages. Germline CDR1 and CDR2: SGHAT and FQNNGV. The CDR3 runs to 15 residues. Next came a second PCR, run for about 7 to 12 cycles, which used a sample-barcoded 5' primer along with a J-beta primer mix. The template-switch adaptor was a 5' adaptor with 12 random nucleotides. It tagged each cDNA molecule. Using its own MiXCR run on the 5' RACE reads, TCRdb lists one record per CDR3 protein. The sample yields 1,100,000 or so distinct CDR3 sequences, 45% seen once.

The rearrangement joins TRBV11-2 to TRBJ2-1; perhaps D is TRBD1 or TRBD2 (6 bases each). With the DNA end fitting TRBJ2-7 better, the J assignment may be wrong. Sequencing input: blood. The TCR originated in a woman between 55 and 75 years old in good health. The CDR3 coding sequence is TGTGCCAGCACCCCGGCGGGACGAGGGGACAATGAGCAGTACTTC. This codes for CASTPAGRGDNEQYF.